The 3 T cell receptor beta chains below come from one sample, sequenced in a study of T cell responses to AZD1222 COVID-19 vaccine (dated by TCRdb to the early 2020s). The receptor library was made with the immunoSEQ multiplex PCR assay. What TCRdb holds here is the immuneACCESS table cut down to in-frame rearrangements. Part of the clones is not present; checked against another copy, under half of the missing clones reflect an unresolved V gene, and the others are unexplained. Within this sample are approximately 94,000 clones, with about 88% of them counted one time only. Around 2% of the sample comes from the top ten. The time point label, read with the paper, signifies: baseline before first vaccination. The source was peripheral blood, collected on day 0 of AZD1222 vaccination. The receptors shown here come from an adult in good health.

This rearrangement joins TRBV5-6 to TRBJ2-7, with D perhaps matching TRBD1 or TRBD2 (5 bases each). The germline V gene encodes CDR1 SGHDT and CDR2 YYEEEE. V was clipped by 3 bases and J by 2 bases, with 18 bases between them. The CDR3 is 16 residues long. The CDR3 DNA sequence: TGTGCCAGCAGCTCCCCCTACCCGGGACGACCCTACGAGCAGTACTTC. It specifies CASSSPYPGRPYEQYF.

J is TRBJ1-6 and V is TRBV7-2, with 7 bases matching TRBD1. This CDR3 has 15 residues. The J segment lost 9 bases and the V segment lost 5 bases, leaving 10 bases of the junction unmatched. Germline V CDR1 and CDR2: SGHTA, FQGNSA. The CDR3 loop reads CASSERQGPSSPLHF. CDR3 coding DNA: TGTGCCAGCAGCGAGCGACAGGGACCAAGTTCACCCCTCCACTTT.

V usage is TRBV9 and J usage is TRBJ2-1; TRBD2 is a possible D gene (5 bases). The CDR3 length is 13 residues. Germline-derived CDR1 and CDR2 are SGDLS and YYNGEE. Deletions cut 3 bases from V and 8 bases from J, with 12 bases between. The CDR3 region has the DNA TGTGCCAGCAGCGGCCCGACGGGGTATGAGCAGTTCTTC. This encodes CASSGPTGYEQFF.